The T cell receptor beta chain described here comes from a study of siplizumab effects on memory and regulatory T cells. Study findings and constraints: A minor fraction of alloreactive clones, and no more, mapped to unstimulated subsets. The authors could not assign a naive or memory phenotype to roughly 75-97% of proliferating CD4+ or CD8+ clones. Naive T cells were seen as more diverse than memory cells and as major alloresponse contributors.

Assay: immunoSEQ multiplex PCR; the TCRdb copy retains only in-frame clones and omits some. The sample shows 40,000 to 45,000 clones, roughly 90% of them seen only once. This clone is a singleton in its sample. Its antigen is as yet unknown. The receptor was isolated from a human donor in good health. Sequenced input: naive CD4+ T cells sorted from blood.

This CDR3 reads CASSRDQGNTEAFF. For the CDR3, the DNA is TGTGCCAGCAGCCGCGACCAGGGGAACACTGAAGCTTTCTTT. The gene calls are TRBV7-2 and TRBJ1-1; TRBD1 might be the D (5 bases). The CDR3 contains 14 residues. The germline V and J ends were trimmed by 5 bases and 1 base, with 11 bases remaining between them. Per germline, CDR1 SGHTA and CDR2 FQGNSA.